This entry features one T cell receptor beta chain sequence. No antigen is known for it. With 5 bases removed from V and 5 bases from J, the gap between germline ends came to 15 bases. In germline, CDR1 is GTSNPN, CDR2 SVGIG (reference sequence). The CDR3 is 14 amino acids. PCR was performed using 60 Vbeta and 13 Jbeta primers. Assay used: immunoSEQ multiplex PCR; TCRdb lists only in-frame clones, some missing. The sample has just under 150,000 clones; roughly 80% are singletons. The data derive from a study of cytomegalovirus exposure and HLA in healthy donors. Study-level points and caveats: Later findings reportedly placed an Asian-associated ancestry cluster below the approximately 650-donor mean for N-insertions.

The receptor comes from a woman aged 25-40 years in good health and CMV-seronegative. Sequencing was carried out using PBMCs. This chain joins TRBV30 and TRBJ2-2; weak D call: TRBD1 (6 bases). The CDR3 is CAWDRQVWTGELFF. The CDR3 region has the DNA TGTGCCTGGGATAGACAGGTTTGGACCGGGGAGCTGTTTTTT.